This section outlines one T cell receptor (beta chain) sequence together with its context. The antigen is not known. Compared with germline, one end of the junction differs, possibly owing to a read error. This record belongs to a study of T cells in Graves' hyperthyroidism and ophthalmopathy. Amplified regions were TCR beta CDR3 sequences from RNA transcripts. A first-round RT-PCR of the TCR CDR3 used the HTBI primer set. TCRdb ran MiXCR on the multiplex PCR reads and lists one entry per CDR3 protein. The data hold about 580,000 distinct CDR3 sequences, with about 43% observed a single time. Lactation, pregnancy, other autoimmune disease or uncontrolled infection excluded patients. Each diagnosis was grounded in clinical symptoms, serum thyroxine and TRAb, thyroid ultrasound, and orbital computed tomography. CDR1 is KGHDR and CDR2 is SFDVKD in the germline V gene. The CDR3 loop spans 17 amino acids.

Overall study results and limits: Before onset, by a median of around 6.4 months, the model predicted ophthalmopathy. Most thyroid clonotypes that were expanded above 0.001 also turned up in blood.

Sequencing was done on a sample of peripheral blood or thyroid tissue (not recorded which). The sequence came from a woman aged 18 to 35 with Graves' hyperthyroidism. This chain uses TRBV24-1 with TRBJ2-2; 8 bases are a match to TRBD1. Here the CDR3 DNA reads TGTGCCACCAGTGATGTGACAGGGGCATCGAACACCGGGGAGCTGTACTTC. Its protein is CATSDVTGASNTGELYF.